The present T cell receptor (beta chain) was sequenced within a study of Japanese encephalitis immunity and Zika vaccine responses (dated by TCRdb to the early 2020s). About the investigation overall: The included participants were given three 5.0 ug doses of alum-adjuvanted ZPIV at weeks 0, 4 and 28. For stimulation, either ZIKV structural-protein peptide pools divided into flavivirus-conserved and non-conserved sets were used, or JEV or YFV peptides matching the pre-vaccination. TCR repertoires from a few flavivirus-naive individuals were also analyzed at weeks 2, 6 and 52 after the start of ZPIV vaccination. Twelve participants received one dose of YFV vaccine (YF-VAX) before ZPIV, and eight to ten participants were flavivirus-naive. ZIKV peptides were 15-mers overlapping by 11 residues, selected for NetMHCpan/NetMHCII-predicted epitopes with affinity below 50 nM. The study tested whether prior Japanese encephalitis virus (JEV) or yellow fever virus (YFV) vaccination shaped CD4 T cell responses to the Zika vaccine. For TCR sequencing, several representative participants were chosen from each pre-vaccination group, with samples at week 0 (after pre-vaccination, before ZPIV) and week 52. Some 11 participants were given two doses of JEV vaccine (IXIARO) 28 days apart, two to three months before the first ZPIV dose. Broader findings and caveats from the paper: Compared with YFV-pre-vaccinated donors, JEV-pre-vaccinated donors had higher repertoire similarity across time-points and stimulations, indicating that more clonotypes were common to ZIKV and JEV stimulation. Only a few individuals showed CD8 T cell responses to ZIKV peptide pools, and those responses were very low in magnitude. Samples were clustered by participant, with no similarity observed between individuals, suggesting that no public TCRs were detected. Peptide-pool deconvolution was not performed because of sample size limitations, and consequently the individual peptides driving cross-reactive responses were not identified. After ZPIV, a significant decrease in repertoire richness of CD4 T cells responding to conserved ZIKV epitopes was observed in JEV-pre-vaccinated donors. The analysis covered only a subset of trial participants who had three doses and adequate samples, rather than the whole vaccinated cohort.

Library preparation was by 5' RACE. Before sequencing, TCRbeta libraries were pooled in proportion to the sorted cell numbers of each library. Total RNA was extracted from sorted cells with RNAzol RT, and cDNA was synthesized with an oligo(dT) primer and a template-switching oligo. The TCRbeta V-CDR3-J region was PCR-amplified with Kapa HiFi using a SMARTer oligo primer and a TCRbeta constant-region primer. A second PCR attached Illumina adaptors and sample-specific index barcodes, followed by HighPrep bead cleanup and Bioanalyzer confirmation of a band of roughly 650 bp. Libraries were sequenced on an Illumina MiSeq with 2x151 bp paired-end reads. As for how the authors treated the data: Reads were demultiplexed with an in-house Java program, and MiXCR assigned TCRbeta annotations and counted clonotypes. Repertoire overlap was assessed with Morisita-Horn indices from the R package vegan, and UPGMA clustering and Circos plots of recurring clonotypes were generated. Shannon diversity and richness were each normalized to the maximum value possible given the input cell numbers, so the resulting values fell between 0 and 1. CDR3beta sequences were aligned using MUSCLE, distances were calculated using SeqinR, and multidimensional scaling was plotted in R. TCRdb passed the public sequencing reads through fastp at Q25 and MiXCR, retaining productive beta sequences. Each entry is one CDR3 protein sequence, shown with its most common DNA and genes. For this entry, the V and J calls and clone size follow TCRdb and not the study's own pipeline. The sample profile shows more than 100 distinct CDR3 sequences; 3% of them were found once. About 44% of the sample rests with the top ten.

PBMCs were stained with CellTrace CFSE and grown for more than 5 days in RPMI containing around 7.9% human serum and peptide pools at approximately 1 ug/mL each. On a BD FACSAria, proliferating CD4 T cells were sorted without fixation as live CD56-CD19-CD16-CD3+CD4+ CFSE-low cells. The enrolled adults were healthy and tested seronegative for ZIKV, JEV, YFV, DENV and WNV on microneutralization screening. Samples were obtained from a phase 1, double-blinded, randomized, placebo-controlled trial of an alum-adjuvanted Zika purified-inactivated virus (ZPIV) vaccine. Peripheral blood mononuclear cells were isolated by standard procedure and were kept frozen in liquid nitrogen until use. This clonotype registers as medium-sized (0.01 to 0.1%) within its sample. No base-level quality is on record; no much larger clone is a single base apart. V lost 7 bases and J lost 0 bases; the stretch between them is 14 bases long. Looking up the germline V gene yields CDR1 MNHNS and CDR2 SASEGT. The CDR3 runs 15 amino acids, cysteine and phenylalanine included. The retained sequence is limited to the CDR3, 45 bases, with the frame set at the first base.

Sequenced here: antigen-activated CD4+ T cells from blood, cultured, sampled during a Zika inactivated vaccine study. This sequence originates from an adult man who received an inactivated Zika virus vaccine. The chain joins TRBV6-1 to TRBJ2-3; the D gene is perhaps TRBD2, on 5 matching bases. The CDR3 is CASNGIWTSTDTQYF. The nucleotides are TGTGCCAGCAACGGTATCTGGACTAGCACAGATACGCAGTATTTT.